The clone carrying this TCR beta chain has a handful of counts. What it binds is not known. This record comes from a study of chemoradiotherapy in HPV16-positive cancers. Study information: A couple of HPV16-positive patients' cells yielded candidate HPV-specific clones and common motifs.

This CDR3 is built from 13 residues. V was clipped by 5 bases and J by 2 bases, with 9 bases between them. Germline CDR1 is SGHAT and CDR2 is FQNNGV. Sequenced by immunoSEQ multiplex PCR; TCRdb stores in-frame clones only, minus some. The table records tens of thousands of clones, 88% of them present only once. Study findings and constraints: Candidate HPV-specific clones and E7-related TCR motifs grew in tumor during treatment.

This TCR was recovered from a human donor with HPV-associated anogenital cancer. The V call is TRBV11-2, the J call TRBJ1-2; D is uncertain. The material was blood, obtained from a patient who underwent chemoradiotherapy. CDR3 loop: CASSTPANYGYTF. CDR3 in DNA: TGTGCCAGCAGCACCCCGGCGAACTATGGCTACACCTTC.